The rows below give T cell receptor beta chains drawn from one sample of a study of shared clonotypes between healthy human individuals. The table came from immunoSEQ multiplex PCR; TCRdb's copy has only in-frame clones and leaves some out. The sample carries around 650,000 clones, approximately 96% recorded once. The material sequenced was naive CD8+ T cells sorted from blood. The receptors were gathered from a woman in her thirties in good health. CDR3s include the opening cysteine and the closing phenylalanine or tryptophan. The size entry is marked missing in some rows and otherwise reads once, few, many or a size class.

V,size,J,CDR3
TRBV7-8,.,TRBJ2-1,CASSETPNEQFF
TRBV2,once,TRBJ1-1,CASSDGGATEAFF
TRBV19,.,TRBJ2-1,CASSMRLVGGWDEQFF
TRBV29-1,once,TRBJ2-5,CSVMGHGRRGLQETQYF
TRBV11-3,.,TRBJ1-5,CASSRDRGRTPQHF
TRBV9,.,TRBJ2-3,CASSSGLTRGWGTDTQYF
TRBV11-2,.,TRBJ1-2,CASSYKRNYGYTF
TRBV28,.,TRBJ2-5,CASSVPIGTQYF
TRBV27,.,TRBJ1-1,CASMLGNTEAFF
TRBV7-3,.,TRBJ2-1,CASSLGVGLAGDEQFF
TRBV11-2,.,TRBJ2-7,CASSLISYEQYF
TRBV4-1,once,TRBJ1-1,CASSYSPRQGHEAFF
TRBV29-1,.,TRBJ2-7,CSVGWDRGSYEQYF
TRBV5-1,.,TRBJ1-2,CASSMTRRDTF
TRBV27,once,TRBJ1-6,CASSVTWGRDDSPLHF
TRBV28,.,TRBJ2-7,CASRRTSGNSYEQYF
TRBV2,.,TRBJ1-1,CASSEDRGAEAFF
TRBV9,.,TRBJ1-3,CASTPGRGLGNTIYF
TRBV7-9,.,TRBJ2-7,CASSPWRGERGYEQYF
TRBV4-1,.,TRBJ2-1,CASSHGRGVGEQFF
TRBV4-2,.,TRBJ1-1,CASSRPQGGKMNGEAFF
TRBV13,.,TRBJ1-5,CASSLASQSNQPQHF
TRBV4-2,.,TRBJ1-5,CASSPSEYGNQPQHF
TRBV2,few,TRBJ1-2,CASSELADYGYTF
TRBV29-1,.,TRBJ2-7,CSVAGQGYEQYF
TRBV27,.,TRBJ1-1,CASSLQGTGTEAFF
TRBV28,.,TRBJ2-7,CASVPTGLTYEQYF
TRBV27,.,TRBJ2-1,CASSLLSSPAANPNYNEQFF
TRBV28,.,TRBJ1-6,CASSPIGVGVLNSPLHF
TRBV6-6,.,TRBJ2-7,CASSYLHGTRHYEQYF
TRBV5-5,.,TRBJ2-1,CASSFPRDEQFF
TRBV2,.,.,CASGGKTDFSYEQYF
TRBV2,.,TRBJ1-2,CASRGVDVYGYTF
TRBV27,.,TRBJ2-3,CASSTRLAGAGDTQYF
TRBV11-2,.,TRBJ2-1,CASSFSSGYNEQFF
TRBV28,.,TRBJ2-7,CASSSKDTYEQYF
TRBV7-9,.,TRBJ2-2,CASSPPLGTGTTGELFF
TRBV27,.,TRBJ2-1,CASSTRWSYNEQFF
TRBV28,.,TRBJ2-7,CASSGRTVEYSYEQYF
TRBV7-9,.,TRBJ2-5,CASSLIGGETQYF
TRBV13,.,TRBJ2-1,CASSPLTSGHNEQFF